The 3 T cell receptor beta chains below come from one sample, sequenced in a study of blood T cell repertoires in COVID-19. Produced via immunoSEQ multiplex PCR; TCRdb's table is partial and in-frame only. The sample contains 99,000 or so clones, more than 85% of which appear only once. The sample consisted of peripheral blood. The receptors shown here come from a human donor in a cohort sampled during active COVID-19.

The V gene is TRBV19, the J gene TRBJ2-2; weak D call: TRBD1 (6 bases). From germline, CDR1 is LNHDA and CDR2 SQIVND (reference sequence). With 7 bases removed from V and 2 bases from J, the gap between germline ends came to 14 bases. The CDR3 loop spans 15 amino acids. The CDR3: CASMEEDSNTGELFF. In DNA form, the CDR3 reads TGTGCCAGTATGGAGGAGGACAGTAACACCGGGGAGCTGTTTTTT.

The rearrangement uses TRBV18 and TRBJ2-2; 8 nucleotides agree with TRBD2. The germline V gene encodes CDR1 KGHSH and CDR2 LQKENI. J gave up 6 bases and V 5 bases, and 11 bases lay outside the gene matches. This CDR3 is built from 16 residues. CDR3 in amino acids: CASSIDSGLGAGELFF. In DNA form, the CDR3 reads TGTGCCAGCTCAATTGATTCGGGACTAGGAGCCGGGGAGCTGTTTTTT. The full variable domain, completed using reference TRBV18 and TRBJ2-2, is NAGVMQNPRHLVRRRGQEARLRCSPMKGHSHVYWYRQLPEEGLKFMVYLQKENIIDESGMPKERFSAEFPKEGPSILRIQQVVRGDSAAYFCASSIDSGLGAGELFFGEGSRLTVL.

The table lists this clone with a count of one. The V and J genes are TRBV6-2 or TRBV6-3 and TRBJ2-1, with 8 bases identical to TRBD1. Trimming removed 0 bases from V and 9 bases from J; junction bases left unmatched: 10. The CDR3 consists of 16 residues. Germline V CDR1 and CDR2: MNHEY, SVGEGT. In DNA, the CDR3 is TGTGCCAGCAGTTACTCGTCGGACAGGGCGACAAGTGAGCAGTTCTTC. Protein product: CASSYSSDRATSEQFF.